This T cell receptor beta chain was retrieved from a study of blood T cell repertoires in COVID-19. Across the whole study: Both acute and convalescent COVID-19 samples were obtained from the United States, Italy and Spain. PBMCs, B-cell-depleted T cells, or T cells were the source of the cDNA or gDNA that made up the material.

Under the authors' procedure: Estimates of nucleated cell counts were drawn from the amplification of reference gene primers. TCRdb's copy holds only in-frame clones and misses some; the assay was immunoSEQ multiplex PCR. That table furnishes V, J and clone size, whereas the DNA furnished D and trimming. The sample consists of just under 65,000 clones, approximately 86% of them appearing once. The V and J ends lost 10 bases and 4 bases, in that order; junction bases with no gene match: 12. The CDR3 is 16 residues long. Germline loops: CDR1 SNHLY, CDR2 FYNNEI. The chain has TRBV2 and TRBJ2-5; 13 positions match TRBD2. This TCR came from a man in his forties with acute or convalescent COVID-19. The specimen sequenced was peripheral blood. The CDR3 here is CATTTSGGPGGETQYF. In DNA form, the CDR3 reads TGTGCCACCACGACTAGCGGGGGGCCCGGGGGAGAGACCCAGTACTTC.